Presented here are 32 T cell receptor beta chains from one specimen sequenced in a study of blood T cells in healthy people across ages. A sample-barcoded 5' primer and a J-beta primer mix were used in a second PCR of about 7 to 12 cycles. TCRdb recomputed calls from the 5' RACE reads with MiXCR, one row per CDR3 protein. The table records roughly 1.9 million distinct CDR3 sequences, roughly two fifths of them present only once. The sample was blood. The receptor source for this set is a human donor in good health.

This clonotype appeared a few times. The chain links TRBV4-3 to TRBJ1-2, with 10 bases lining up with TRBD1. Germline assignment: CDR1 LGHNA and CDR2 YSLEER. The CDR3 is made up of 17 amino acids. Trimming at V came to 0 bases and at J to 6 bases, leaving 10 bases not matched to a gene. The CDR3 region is CASSQDSGTGVVNGYTF. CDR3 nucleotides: TGCGCCAGCAGCCAAGATAGTGGGACAGGGGTAGTTAATGGCTACACCTTC.

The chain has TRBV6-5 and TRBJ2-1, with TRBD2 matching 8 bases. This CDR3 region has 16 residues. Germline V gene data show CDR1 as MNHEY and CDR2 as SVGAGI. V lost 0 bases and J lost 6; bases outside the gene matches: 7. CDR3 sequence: CASSYSAGALLNEQFF. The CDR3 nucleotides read TGTGCCAGCAGTTACTCAGCGGGGGCACTTCTCAATGAGCAGTTCTTC.

In DNA form, the CDR3 reads TGTGCCAGCAGTTTAGATCCGGGACAGGGGGAATACGAGCAGTACTTC. Residues: CASSLDPGQGEYEQYF. The chain employs TRBV28 and TRBJ2-7; TRBD1 agrees at 11 bases. After removal of 2 bases from V and 4 bases from J, the junction contained 7 bases not matched to a gene. Germline V CDR1 and CDR2: MDHEN, SYDVKM. This CDR3 is 16 amino acids long.

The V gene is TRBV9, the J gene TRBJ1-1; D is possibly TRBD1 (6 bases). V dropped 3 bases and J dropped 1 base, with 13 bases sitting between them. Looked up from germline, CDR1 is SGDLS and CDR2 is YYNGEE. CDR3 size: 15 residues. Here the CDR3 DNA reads TGTGCCAGCAGCGCCTGGGACACAAAGAACACTGAAGCTTTCTTT. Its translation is CASSAWDTKNTEAFF.

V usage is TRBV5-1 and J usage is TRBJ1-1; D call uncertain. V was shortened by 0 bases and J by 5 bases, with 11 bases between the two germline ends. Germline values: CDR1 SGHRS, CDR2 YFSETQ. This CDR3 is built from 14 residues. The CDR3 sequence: CASSLDGFWTEAFF. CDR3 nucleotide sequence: TGCGCCAGCAGCTTGGACGGGTTCTGGACTGAAGCTTTCTTT.

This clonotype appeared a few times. The CDR3 loop reads CASSSDYGTDYGYTF. The CDR3 DNA is TGTGCCAGCAGTTCGGACTACGGGACGGACTATGGCTACACCTTC. The chain joins TRBV12-3 or TRBV12-4 to TRBJ1-2; weak D call: TRBD1 (5 bases). The CDR3 is 15 residues long. Trimming removed 4 bases at V and 3 bases at J, with 15 bases between.

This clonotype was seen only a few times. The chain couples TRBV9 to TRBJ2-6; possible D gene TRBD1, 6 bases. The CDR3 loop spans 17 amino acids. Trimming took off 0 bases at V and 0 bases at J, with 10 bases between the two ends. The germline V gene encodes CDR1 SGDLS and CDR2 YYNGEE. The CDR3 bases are TGTGCCAGCAGCGTAGTTGACAGGCCCTCTGGGGCCAACGTCCTGACTTTC. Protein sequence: CASSVVDRPSGANVLTF. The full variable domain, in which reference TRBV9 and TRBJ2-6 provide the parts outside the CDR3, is DSGVTQTPKHLITATGQRVTLRCSPRSGDLSVYWYQQSLDQGLQFLIQYYNGEERAKGNILERFSAQQFPDLHSELNLSSLELGDSALYFCASSVVDRPSGANVLTFGAGSRLTVL.

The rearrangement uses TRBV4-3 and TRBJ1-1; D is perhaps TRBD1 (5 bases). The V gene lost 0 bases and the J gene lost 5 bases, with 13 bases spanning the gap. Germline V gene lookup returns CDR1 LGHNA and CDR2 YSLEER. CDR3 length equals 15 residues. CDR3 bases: TGCGCCAGCAGCCAAGATGCGGGGGTAGGGACTGAAGCTTTCTTT. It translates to CASSQDAGVGTEAFF.

CDR3 coding DNA: TGCAGCGTTGAGGAACAGGGGGCGAGTGGCTACACCTTC. Residues: CSVEEQGASGYTF. The chain recombines TRBV29-1 with TRBJ1-2; 9 nucleotides match TRBD1. Germline V gene data show CDR1 as SQVTM and CDR2 as ANQGSEA. CDR3 length equals 13 residues. V shed 3 bases, J shed 7 bases, and the junction held 6 bases outside the gene matches. Looking up the rest from reference TRBV29-1 and TRBJ1-2 gives the full variable domain: SAVISQKPSRDICQRGTSLTIQCQVDSQVTMMFWYRQQPGQSLTLIATANQGSEATYESGFVIDKFPISRPNLTFSTLTVSNMSPEDSSIYLCSVEEQGASGYTFGSGTRLTVV.

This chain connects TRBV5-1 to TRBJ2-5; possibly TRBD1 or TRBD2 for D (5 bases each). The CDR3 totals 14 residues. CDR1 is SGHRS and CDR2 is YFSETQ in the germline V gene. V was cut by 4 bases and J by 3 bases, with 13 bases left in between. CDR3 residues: CASSPGPPEETQYF. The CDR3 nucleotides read TGCGCCAGCAGCCCGGGACCGCCCGAAGAGACCCAGTACTTC.

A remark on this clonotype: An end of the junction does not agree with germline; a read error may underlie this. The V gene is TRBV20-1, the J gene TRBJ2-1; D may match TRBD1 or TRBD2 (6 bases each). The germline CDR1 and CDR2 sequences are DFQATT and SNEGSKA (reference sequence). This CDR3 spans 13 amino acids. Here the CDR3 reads CSASSWGDNERFF. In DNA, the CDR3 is TGCAGTGCTAGTTCGTGGGGGGACAATGAGCGGTTCTTC.

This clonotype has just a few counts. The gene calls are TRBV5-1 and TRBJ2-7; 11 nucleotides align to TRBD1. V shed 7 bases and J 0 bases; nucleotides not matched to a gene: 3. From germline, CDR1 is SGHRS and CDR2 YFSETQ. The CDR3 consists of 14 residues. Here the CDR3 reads CASQGQGVSYEQYF. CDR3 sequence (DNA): TGCGCCAGCCAGGGACAGGGGGTCTCCTACGAGCAGTACTTC.

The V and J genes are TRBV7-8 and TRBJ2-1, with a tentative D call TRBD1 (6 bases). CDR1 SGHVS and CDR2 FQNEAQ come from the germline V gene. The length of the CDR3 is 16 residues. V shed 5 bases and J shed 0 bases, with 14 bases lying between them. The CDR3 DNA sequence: TGTGCCAGCAGCCCCACAGGGTTGAGCTCCTACAATGAGCAGTTCTTC. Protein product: CASSPTGLSSYNEQFF.

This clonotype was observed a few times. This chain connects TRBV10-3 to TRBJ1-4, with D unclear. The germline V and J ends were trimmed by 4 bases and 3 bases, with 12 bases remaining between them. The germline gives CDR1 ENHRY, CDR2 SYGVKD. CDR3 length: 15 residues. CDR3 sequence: CAISGGGLPNEKLFF. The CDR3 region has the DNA TGTGCCATCAGTGGGGGAGGTTTGCCTAATGAAAAACTGTTTTTT.

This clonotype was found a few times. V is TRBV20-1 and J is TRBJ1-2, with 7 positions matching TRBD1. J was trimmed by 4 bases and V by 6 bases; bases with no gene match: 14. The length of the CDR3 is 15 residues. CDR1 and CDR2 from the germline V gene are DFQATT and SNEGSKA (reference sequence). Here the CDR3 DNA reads TGCAGTGCCGGCGGGGGGGGACAGCTTGCCTATGGCTACACCTTC. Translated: CSAGGGGQLAYGYTF.

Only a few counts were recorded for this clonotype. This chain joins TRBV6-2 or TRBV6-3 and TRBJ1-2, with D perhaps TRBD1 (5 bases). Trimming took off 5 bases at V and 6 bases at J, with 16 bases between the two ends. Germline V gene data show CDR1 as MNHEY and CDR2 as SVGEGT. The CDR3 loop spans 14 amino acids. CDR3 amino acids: CASSENDSSHGYTF. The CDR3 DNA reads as TGTGCCAGCAGTGAAAACGACAGTAGCCATGGCTACACCTTC.

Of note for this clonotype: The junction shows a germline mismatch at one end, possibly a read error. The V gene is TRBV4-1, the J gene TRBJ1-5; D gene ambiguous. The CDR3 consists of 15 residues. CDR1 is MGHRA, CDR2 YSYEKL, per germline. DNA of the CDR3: TGCGCCAGTAGCCCGGGGTTTCCTGGCAATCAGCCCCAGCATTTT. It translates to CASSPGFPGNQPQHF.

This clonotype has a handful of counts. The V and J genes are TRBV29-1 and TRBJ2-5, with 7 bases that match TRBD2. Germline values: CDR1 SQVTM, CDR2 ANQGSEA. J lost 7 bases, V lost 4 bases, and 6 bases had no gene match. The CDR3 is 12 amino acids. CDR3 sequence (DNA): TGCAGCGTTGCTGGAGGCGGGGGGACCCAGTACTTC. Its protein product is CSVAGGGGTQYF.

The CDR3: CSAKPGLRSTDTQYF. DNA for the CDR3: TGCAGTGCTAAGCCGGGACTAAGAAGCACAGATACGCAGTATTTT. The J gene is TRBJ2-3, the V gene TRBV20-1, with TRBD2 identical over 7 bases. Germline CDR1 reads DFQATT; CDR2 reads SNEGSKA (reference sequence). This CDR3 spans 15 amino acids. Trimming removed 4 bases from V and 0 bases from J; junction bases left unmatched: 7.

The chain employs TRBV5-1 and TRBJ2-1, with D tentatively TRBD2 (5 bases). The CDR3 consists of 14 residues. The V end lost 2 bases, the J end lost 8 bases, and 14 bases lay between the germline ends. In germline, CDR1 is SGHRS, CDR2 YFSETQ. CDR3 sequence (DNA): TGCGCCAGCAGCTTAGGCCCTAGCAGCGATGAGCAGTTCTTC. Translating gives CASSLGPSSDEQFF.

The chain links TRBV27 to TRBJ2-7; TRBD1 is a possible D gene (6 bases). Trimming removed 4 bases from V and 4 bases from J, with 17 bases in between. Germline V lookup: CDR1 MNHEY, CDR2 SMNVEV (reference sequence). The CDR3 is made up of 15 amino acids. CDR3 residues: CASSSRVSTGYEQYF. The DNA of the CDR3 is TGTGCCAGCAGTTCCCGGGTCTCGACAGGTTACGAGCAGTACTTC.

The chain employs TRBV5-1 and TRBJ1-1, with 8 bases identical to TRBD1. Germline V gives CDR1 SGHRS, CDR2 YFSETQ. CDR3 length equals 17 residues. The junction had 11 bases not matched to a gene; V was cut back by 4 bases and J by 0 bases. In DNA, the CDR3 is TGCGCCAGCAGCCGCGTCCGGGACAGGTCAATGAACACTGAAGCTTTCTTT. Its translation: CASSRVRDRSMNTEAFF.

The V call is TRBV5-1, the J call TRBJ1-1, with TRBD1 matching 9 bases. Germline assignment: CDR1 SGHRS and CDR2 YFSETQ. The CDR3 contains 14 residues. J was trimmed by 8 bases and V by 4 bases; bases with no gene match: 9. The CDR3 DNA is TGCGCCAGCAGCCCCATGGGACAGGGTGAGGAAGCTTTCTTT. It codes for CASSPMGQGEEAFF. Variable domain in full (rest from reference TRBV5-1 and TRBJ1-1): KAGVTQTPRYLIKTRGQQVTLSCSPISGHRSVSWYQQTPGQGLQFLFEYFSETQRNKGNFPGRFSGRQFSNSRSEMNVSTLELGDSALYLCASSPMGQGEEAFFGQGTRLTVV.

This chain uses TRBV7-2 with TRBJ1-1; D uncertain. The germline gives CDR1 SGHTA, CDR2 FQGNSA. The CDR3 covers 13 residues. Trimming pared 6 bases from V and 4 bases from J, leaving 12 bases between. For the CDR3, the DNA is TGTACCAGCAGACGTAATTTGAGCACTGAAGCTTTCTTT. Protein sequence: CTSRRNLSTEAFF.

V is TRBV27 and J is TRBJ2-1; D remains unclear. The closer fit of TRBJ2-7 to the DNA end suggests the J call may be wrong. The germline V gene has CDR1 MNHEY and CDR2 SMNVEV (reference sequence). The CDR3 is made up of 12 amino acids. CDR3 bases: TGTGCCAGCAGTTCCAACTACAATGAGCAGTACTTC. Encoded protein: CASSSNYNEQYF.

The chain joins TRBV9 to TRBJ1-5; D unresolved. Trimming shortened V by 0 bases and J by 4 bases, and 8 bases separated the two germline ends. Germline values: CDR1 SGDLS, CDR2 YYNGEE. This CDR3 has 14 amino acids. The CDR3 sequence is CASSVGTENQPQHF. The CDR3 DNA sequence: TGTGCCAGCAGCGTAGGGACGGAGAATCAGCCCCAGCATTTT.

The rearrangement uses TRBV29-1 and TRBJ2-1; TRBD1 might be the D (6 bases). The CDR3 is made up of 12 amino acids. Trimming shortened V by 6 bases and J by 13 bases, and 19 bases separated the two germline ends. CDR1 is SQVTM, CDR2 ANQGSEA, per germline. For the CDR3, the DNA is TGCAGCGTACAGGGCCGAGGAAAGACCCAGTTCTTC. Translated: CSVQGRGKTQFF.

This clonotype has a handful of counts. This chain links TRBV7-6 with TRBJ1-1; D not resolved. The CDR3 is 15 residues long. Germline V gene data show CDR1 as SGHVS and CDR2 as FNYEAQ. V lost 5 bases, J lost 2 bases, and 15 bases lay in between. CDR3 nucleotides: TGTGCCAGCAGCCGAAACAAGGGAGGAAACACTGAAGCTTTCTTT. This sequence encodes CASSRNKGGNTEAFF.

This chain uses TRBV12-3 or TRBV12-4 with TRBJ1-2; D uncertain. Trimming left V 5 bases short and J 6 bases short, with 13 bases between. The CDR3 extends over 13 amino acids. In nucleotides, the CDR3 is TGTGCCAGCAGTCAACTGATAATCCATGGCTACACCTTC. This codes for CASSQLIIHGYTF.

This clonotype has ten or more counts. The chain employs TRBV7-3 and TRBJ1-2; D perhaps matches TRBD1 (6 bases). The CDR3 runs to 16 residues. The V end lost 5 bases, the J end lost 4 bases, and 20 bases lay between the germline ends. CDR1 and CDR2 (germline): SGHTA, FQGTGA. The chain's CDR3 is CASSHAGGKGGYGYTF. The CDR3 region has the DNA TGTGCCAGCAGCCATGCGGGTGGAAAGGGGGGCTATGGCTACACCTTC.

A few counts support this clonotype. DNA of the CDR3: TGCAGCGTTGGGGCACATGACTCTGGGGCCAACGTCCTGACTTTC. Translating gives CSVGAHDSGANVLTF. This sequence joins TRBV29-1 and TRBJ2-6; D unresolved. The CDR3 totals 15 residues. CDR1 and CDR2 (germline): SQVTM, ANQGSEA. Trimming took off 4 bases at V and 0 bases at J, with 10 bases between the two ends.

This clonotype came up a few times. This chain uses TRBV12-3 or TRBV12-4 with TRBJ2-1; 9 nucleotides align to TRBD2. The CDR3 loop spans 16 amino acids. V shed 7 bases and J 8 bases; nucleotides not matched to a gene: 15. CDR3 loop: CASTHPGAGGRHEQFF. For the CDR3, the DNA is TGTGCCAGCACACATCCGGGGGCGGGGGGGCGTCATGAGCAGTTCTTC.